This T cell receptor (beta chain) was recovered during a study of neurological immune-mediated disorders. As for time point: longitudinal time-point 2. A single record per CDR3 protein comes from TCRdb applying MiXCR to the 5' RACE reads. Of around 50,000 distinct CDR3 sequences listed, about an eighth are singletons. This clonotype was seen repeatedly, ten times or more. Trimming took 5 bases from V and 1 from J, leaving 12 bases between them. This CDR3 is built from 15 residues. The chain carries TRBV12-3 or TRBV12-4 and TRBJ1-3, with D maybe TRBD1 (6 bases). The material sequenced was PBMCs. The receptor was isolated from a male donor with HTLV-1-associated myelopathy (HAM/TSP). CDR3 nucleotide sequence: TGTGCCAGCAGTCTTACAGGGTTTTCTGGAAACACCATATATTTT. Amino acids: CASSLTGFSGNTIYF.